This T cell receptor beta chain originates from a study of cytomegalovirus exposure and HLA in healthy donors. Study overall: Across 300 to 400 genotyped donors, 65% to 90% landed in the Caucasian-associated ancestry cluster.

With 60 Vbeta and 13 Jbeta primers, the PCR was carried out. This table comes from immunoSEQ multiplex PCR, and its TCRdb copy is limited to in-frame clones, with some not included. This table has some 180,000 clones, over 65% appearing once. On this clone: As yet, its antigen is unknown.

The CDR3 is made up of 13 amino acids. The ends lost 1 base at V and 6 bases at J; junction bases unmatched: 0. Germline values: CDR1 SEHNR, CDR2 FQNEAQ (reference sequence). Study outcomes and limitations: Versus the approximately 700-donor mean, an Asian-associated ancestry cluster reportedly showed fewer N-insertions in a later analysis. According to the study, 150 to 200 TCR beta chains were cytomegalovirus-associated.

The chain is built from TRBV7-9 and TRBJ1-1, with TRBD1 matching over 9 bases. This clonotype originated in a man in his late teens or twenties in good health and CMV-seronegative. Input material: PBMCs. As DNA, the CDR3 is TGTGCCAGCAGCTTAGGACAGGGGGCTGAAGCTTTCTTT. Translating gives CASSLGQGAEAFF.